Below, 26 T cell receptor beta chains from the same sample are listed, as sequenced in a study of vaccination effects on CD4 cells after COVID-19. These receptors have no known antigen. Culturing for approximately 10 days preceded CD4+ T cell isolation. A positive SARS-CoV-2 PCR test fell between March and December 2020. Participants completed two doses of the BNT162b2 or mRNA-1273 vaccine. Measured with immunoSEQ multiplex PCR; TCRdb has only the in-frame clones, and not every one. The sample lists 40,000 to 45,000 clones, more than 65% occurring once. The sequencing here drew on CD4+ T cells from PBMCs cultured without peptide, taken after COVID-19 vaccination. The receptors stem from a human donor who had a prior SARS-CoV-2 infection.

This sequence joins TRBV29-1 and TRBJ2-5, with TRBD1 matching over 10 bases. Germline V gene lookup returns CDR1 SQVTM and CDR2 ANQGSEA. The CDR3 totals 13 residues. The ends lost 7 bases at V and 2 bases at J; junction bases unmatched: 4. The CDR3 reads CSARQGAQETQYF. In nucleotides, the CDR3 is TGCAGCGCAAGACAGGGGGCTCAAGAGACCCAGTACTTC.

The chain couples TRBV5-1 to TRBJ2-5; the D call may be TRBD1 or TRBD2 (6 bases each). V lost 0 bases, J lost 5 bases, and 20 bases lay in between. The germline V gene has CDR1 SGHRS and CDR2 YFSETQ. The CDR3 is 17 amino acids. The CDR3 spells CASSLVFTPQGGETQYF. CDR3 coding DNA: TGCGCCAGCAGCTTGGTTTTCACACCCCAAGGGGGGGAGACCCAGTACTTC.

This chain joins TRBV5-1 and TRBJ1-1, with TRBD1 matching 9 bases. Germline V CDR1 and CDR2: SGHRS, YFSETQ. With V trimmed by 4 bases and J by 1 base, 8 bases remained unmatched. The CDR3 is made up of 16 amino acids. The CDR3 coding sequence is TGCGCCAGCAGCAAGGGACAGGGAAGGGGGAACACTGAAGCTTTCTTT. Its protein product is CASSKGQGRGNTEAFF.

The CDR3 region is CATSDYLRGETQYF. The CDR3 nucleotides are TGTGCCACCAGTGATTATCTACGGGGAGAGACCCAGTACTTC. The chain uses TRBV24-1 and TRBJ2-5; D is possibly TRBD2 (5 bases). The CDR3 runs to 14 residues. Germline-derived CDR1 and CDR2 are KGHDR and SFDVKD. Trimming pared 2 bases from V and 4 bases from J, leaving 10 bases between.

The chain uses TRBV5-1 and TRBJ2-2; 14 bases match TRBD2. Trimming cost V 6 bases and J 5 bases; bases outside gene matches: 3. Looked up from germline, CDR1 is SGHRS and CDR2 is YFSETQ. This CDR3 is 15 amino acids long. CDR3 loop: CASTGLAGETGELFF. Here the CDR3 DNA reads TGCGCCAGCACGGGACTAGCGGGAGAGACCGGGGAGCTGTTTTTT.

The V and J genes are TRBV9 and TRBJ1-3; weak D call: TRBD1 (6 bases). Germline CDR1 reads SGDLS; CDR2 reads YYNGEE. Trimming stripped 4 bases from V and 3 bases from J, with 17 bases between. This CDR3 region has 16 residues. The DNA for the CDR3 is TGTGCCAGCAGCAAGGCCCGGGGGGGCGGTGGAAACACCATATATTTT. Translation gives CASSKARGGGGNTIYF.

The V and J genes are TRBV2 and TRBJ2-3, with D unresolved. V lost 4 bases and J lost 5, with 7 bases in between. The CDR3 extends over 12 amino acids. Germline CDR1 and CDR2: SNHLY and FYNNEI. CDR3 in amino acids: CASSATQDTQYF. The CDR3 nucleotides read TGTGCCAGCAGTGCTACCCAAGATACGCAGTATTTT.

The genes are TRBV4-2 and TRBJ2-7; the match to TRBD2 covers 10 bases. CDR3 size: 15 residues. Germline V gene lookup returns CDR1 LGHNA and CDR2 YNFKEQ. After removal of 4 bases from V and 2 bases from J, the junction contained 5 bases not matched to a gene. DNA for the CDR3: TGTGCCAGCAGCCTTGGACTAGCGGACACCTACGAGCAGTACTTC. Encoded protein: CASSLGLADTYEQYF.

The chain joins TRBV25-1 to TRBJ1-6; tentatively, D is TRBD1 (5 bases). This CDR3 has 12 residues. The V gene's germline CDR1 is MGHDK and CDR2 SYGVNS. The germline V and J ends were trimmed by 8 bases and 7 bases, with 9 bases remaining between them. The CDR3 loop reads CASRGANSPLHF. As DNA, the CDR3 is TGTGCCAGCCGCGGGGCCAATTCACCCCTCCACTTT.

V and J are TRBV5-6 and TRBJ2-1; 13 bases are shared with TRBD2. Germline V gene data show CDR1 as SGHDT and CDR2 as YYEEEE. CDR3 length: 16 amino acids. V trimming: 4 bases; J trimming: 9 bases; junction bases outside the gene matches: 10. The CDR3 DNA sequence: TGTGCCAGCAGCGTGGCTGGACTAGCGGGAGTGAGTGAGCAGTTCTTC. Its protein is CASSVAGLAGVSEQFF.

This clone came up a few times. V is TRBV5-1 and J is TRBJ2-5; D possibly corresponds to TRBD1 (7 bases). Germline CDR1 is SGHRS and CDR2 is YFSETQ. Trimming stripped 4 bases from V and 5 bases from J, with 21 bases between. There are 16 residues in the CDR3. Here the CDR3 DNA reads TGCGCCAGCAGCCCGAACTATGGAGGGGGCATGGAGACCCAGTACTTC. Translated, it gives CASSPNYGGGMETQYF.

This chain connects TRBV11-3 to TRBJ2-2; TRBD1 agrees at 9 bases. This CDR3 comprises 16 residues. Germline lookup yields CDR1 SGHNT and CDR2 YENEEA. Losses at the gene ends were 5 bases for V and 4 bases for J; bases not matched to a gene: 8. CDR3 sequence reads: CASSPGGQGSTGELFF. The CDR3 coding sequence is TGTGCCAGCAGCCCAGGGGGACAGGGTAGCACCGGGGAGCTGTTTTTT.

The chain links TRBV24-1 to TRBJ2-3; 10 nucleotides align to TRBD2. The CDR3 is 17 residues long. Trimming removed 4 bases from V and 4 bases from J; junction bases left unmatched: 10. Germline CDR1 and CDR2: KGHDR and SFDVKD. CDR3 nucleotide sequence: TGTGCCACCAGTGAACCTCAAGCGGGGGGGAGTTCAGATACGCAGTATTTT. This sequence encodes CATSEPQAGGSSDTQYF.

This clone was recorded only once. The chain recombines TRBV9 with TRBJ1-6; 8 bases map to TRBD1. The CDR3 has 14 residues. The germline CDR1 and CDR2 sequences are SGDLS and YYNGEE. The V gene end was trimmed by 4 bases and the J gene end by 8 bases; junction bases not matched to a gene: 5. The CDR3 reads CASSKGQGDSPLHF. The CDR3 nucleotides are TGTGCCAGCAGCAAAGGACAGGGTGATTCACCCCTCCACTTT. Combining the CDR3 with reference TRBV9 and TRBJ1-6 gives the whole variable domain DSGVTQTPKHLITATGQRVTLRCSPRSGDLSVYWYQQSLDQGLQFLIQYYNGEERAKGNILERFSAQQFPDLHSELNLSSLELGDSALYFCASSKGQGDSPLHFGNGTRLTVT.

The CDR3 DNA reads as TGTGCCAGCAGCCAACAATGGGGCTTCCCTGGCGAGCAGTACTTC. Protein product: CASSQQWGFPGEQYF. The chain employs TRBV7-9 and TRBJ2-7; a possible D gene is TRBD1 (5 bases). Germline CDR1 is SEHNR and CDR2 is FQNEAQ (reference sequence). V was shortened by 5 bases and J by 6 bases, with 20 bases between the two germline ends. There are 15 residues in the CDR3.

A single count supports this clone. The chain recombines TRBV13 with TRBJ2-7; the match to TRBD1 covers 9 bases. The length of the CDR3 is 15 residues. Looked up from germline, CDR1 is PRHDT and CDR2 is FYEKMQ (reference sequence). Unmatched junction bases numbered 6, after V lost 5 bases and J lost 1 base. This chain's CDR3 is CASSPTGTGSYEQYF. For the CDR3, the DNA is TGTGCCAGCAGCCCAACCGGGACAGGGTCCTACGAGCAGTACTTC.

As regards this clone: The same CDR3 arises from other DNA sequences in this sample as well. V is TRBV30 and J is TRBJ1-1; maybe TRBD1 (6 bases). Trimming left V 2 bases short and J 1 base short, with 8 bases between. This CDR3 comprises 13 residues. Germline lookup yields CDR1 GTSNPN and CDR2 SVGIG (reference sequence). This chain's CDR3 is CAWSRTENTEAFF. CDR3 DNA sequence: TGTGCCTGGAGTCGGACAGAGAACACTGAAGCTTTCTTT.

The chain's CDR3 is CASSPPGRGHQETQYF. CDR3 nucleotides: TGTGCCAGCTCACCCCCGGGCAGGGGGCACCAAGAGACCCAGTACTTC. This rearrangement joins TRBV18 to TRBJ2-5, with TRBD1 matching 8 bases. V lost 3 bases to trimming and J lost 0 bases; unmatched junction nucleotides: 6. Germline-derived CDR1 and CDR2 are KGHSH and LQKENI. This CDR3 comprises 16 residues.

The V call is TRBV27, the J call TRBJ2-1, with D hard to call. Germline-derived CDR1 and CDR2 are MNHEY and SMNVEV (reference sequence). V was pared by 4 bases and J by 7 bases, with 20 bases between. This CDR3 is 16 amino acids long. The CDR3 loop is CASSSPFRLSRNEQFF. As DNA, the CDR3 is TGTGCCAGCAGTTCGCCTTTTAGGTTGAGTCGGAATGAGCAGTTCTTC.

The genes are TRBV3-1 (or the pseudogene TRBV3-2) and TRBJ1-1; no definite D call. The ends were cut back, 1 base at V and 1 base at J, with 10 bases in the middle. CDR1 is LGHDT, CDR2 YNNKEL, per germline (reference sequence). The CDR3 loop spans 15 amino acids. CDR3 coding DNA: TGTGCCAGCAGCCAAGTAGGATTTCGGAACACTGAAGCTTTCTTT. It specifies CASSQVGFRNTEAFF.

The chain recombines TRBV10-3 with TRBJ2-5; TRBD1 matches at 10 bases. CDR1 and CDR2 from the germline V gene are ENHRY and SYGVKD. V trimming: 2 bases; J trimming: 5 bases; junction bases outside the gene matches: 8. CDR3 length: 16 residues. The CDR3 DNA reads TGTGCCATCAGTGAGGGTCGGACAGGGGGTCAGGAGACCCAGTACTTC. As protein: CAISEGRTGGQETQYF.

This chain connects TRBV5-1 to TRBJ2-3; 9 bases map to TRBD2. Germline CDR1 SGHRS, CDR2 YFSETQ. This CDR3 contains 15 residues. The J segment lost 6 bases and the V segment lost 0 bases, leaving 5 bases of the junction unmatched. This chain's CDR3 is CASSLGGGGADTQYF. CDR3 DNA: TGCGCCAGCAGCTTGGGTGGCGGGGGGGCGGATACGCAGTATTTT. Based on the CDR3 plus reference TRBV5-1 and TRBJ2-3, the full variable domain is KAGVTQTPRYLIKTRGQQVTLSCSPISGHRSVSWYQQTPGQGLQFLFEYFSETQRNKGNFPGRFSGRQFSNSRSEMNVSTLELGDSALYLCASSLGGGGADTQYFGPGTRLTVL.

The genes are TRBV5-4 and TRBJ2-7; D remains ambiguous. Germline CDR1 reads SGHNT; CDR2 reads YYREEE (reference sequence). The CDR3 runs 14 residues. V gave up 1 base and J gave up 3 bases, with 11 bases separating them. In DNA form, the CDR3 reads TGTGCCAGCAGCTTGCCAGGTCCCTTCTACGAGCAGTACTTC. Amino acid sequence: CASSLPGPFYEQYF.

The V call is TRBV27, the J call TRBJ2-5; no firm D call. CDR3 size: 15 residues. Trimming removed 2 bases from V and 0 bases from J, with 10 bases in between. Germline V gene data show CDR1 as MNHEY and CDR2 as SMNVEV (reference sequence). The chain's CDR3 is CASSLMFGNQETQYF. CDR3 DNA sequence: TGTGCCAGCAGTTTAATGTTTGGCAACCAAGAGACCCAGTACTTC.

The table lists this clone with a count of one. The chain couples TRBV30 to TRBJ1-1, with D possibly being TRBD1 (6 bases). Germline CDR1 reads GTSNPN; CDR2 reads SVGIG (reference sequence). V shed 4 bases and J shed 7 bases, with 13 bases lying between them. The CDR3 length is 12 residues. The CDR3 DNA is TGTGCCTGGAAAACCAGGGGACTTGAAGCTTTCTTT. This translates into CAWKTRGLEAFF.

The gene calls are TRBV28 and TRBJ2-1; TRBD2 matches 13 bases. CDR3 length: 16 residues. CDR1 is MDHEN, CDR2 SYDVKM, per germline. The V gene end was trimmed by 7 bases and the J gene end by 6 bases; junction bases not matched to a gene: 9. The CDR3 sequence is CASTGLAGVVGNEQFF. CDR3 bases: TGTGCCAGCACCGGACTAGCGGGAGTCGTGGGCAATGAGCAGTTCTTC.